This T cell receptor (beta chain) derives from a study of T cells after yellow fever vaccination. Study-level results: It was a weaker secondary response, yet one that peaked faster, at day 5 versus 15. The bulk population could contribute abundant contaminating clonotypes to FACS-sorted repertoires.

This clonotype was recorded a few times. Its antigen is not known. Template switching by 5'RACE produced TCR cDNA, adding a universal primer site and UMIs. TCRdb recomputed calls from the 5' RACE reads with MiXCR, one row per CDR3 protein. The table has some 600,000 distinct CDR3 sequences, roughly an eighth seen once. The source material was PBMCs, sampled on the day of the yellow fever booster vaccination. This clonotype was obtained from a man in his thirties or forties who received the YFV17D yellow fever vaccine.

CDR3 sequence (DNA): TGTGCCAGCAGCCTGAGATTGGACGGAGCCGGGGAGCTGTTTTTT. As protein: CASSLRLDGAGELFF. V usage is TRBV4-2 and J usage is TRBJ2-2, with D unresolved. V gave up 4 bases and J gave up 6 bases, with 15 bases separating them. The CDR3 extends over 15 amino acids. CDR1 and CDR2 (germline): LGHNA, YNFKEQ.